The sequence of this T cell receptor (beta chain) was determined in a study of blood T cell repertoires in COVID-19. Study-wide context: Sites across the United States, Italy and Spain contributed samples from acute and convalescent COVID-19.

A Seattle source enrolled patients during active infection and followed them longitudinally. J was trimmed by 5 bases and V by 4 bases; bases with no gene match: 6. The CDR3 runs 14 residues. CDR1 is SGHRS, CDR2 YFSETQ, per germline. Per the authors' pipeline: Amplified reference gene primers provided the basis for estimating nucleated cell counts. Sequencing was performed with immunoSEQ multiplex PCR; in TCRdb, only in-frame clones are kept and a portion is missing. That table gives V, J and clone size, and the DNA gave D and trimming. This sample has about 260,000 clones, with about 90% found just once.

Sample: peripheral blood. This clonotype was obtained from a woman between 65 and 79 years old with COVID-19, enrolled during active disease. The chain has TRBV5-1 and TRBJ2-1; 7 bases are shared with TRBD1. Written as DNA, the CDR3 is TGCGCCAGCAGCAGAGGACAGGCGAACAATGAGCAGTTCTTC. The encoded protein is CASSRGQANNEQFF.